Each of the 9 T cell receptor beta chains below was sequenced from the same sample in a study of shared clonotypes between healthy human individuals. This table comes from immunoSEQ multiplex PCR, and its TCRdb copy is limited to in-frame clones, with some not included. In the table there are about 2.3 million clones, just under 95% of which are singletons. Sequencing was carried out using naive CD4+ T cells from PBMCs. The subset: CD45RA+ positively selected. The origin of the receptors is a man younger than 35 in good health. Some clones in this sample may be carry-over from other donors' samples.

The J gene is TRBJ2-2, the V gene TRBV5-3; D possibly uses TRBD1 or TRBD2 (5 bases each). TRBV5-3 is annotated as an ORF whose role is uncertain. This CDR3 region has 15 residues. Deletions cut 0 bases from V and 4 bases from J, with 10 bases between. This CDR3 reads CARSLVGDPTGELFF. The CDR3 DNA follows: TGTGCCAGAAGCTTGGTGGGGGACCCCACCGGGGAGCTGTTTTTT.

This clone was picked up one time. The CDR3 is CASSPGTGETGELFF. CDR3 nucleotide sequence: TGTGCCAGCAGTCCTGGTACCGGAGAAACCGGGGAGCTGTTTTTT. The gene calls are TRBV7-3 and TRBJ2-2; no definite D call. The germline CDR1 and CDR2 sequences are SGHTA and FQGTGA. This CDR3 has 15 residues. V was pared by 6 bases and J by 5 bases, with 16 bases between.

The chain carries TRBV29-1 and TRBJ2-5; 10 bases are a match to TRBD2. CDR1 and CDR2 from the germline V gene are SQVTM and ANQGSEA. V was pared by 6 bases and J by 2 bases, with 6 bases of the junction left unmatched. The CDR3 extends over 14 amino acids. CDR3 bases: TGCAGCGTCCCTGGACTAGCGGCTCAAGAGACCCAGTACTTC. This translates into CSVPGLAAQETQYF. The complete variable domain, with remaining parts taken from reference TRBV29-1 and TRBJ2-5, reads SAVISQKPSRDICQRGTSLTIQCQVDSQVTMMFWYRQQPGQSLTLIATANQGSEATYESGFVIDKFPISRPNLTFSTLTVSNMSPEDSSIYLCSVPGLAAQETQYFGPGTRLLVL.

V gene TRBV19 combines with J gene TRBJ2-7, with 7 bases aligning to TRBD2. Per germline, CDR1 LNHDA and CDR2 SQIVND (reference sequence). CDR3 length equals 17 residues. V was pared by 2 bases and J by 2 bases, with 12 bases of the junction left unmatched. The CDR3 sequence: CASSILRDETSPYEQYF. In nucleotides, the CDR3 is TGTGCCAGTAGTATACTCAGAGATGAGACTAGCCCCTACGAGCAGTACTTC. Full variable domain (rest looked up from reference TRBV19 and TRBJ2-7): DGGITQSPKYLFRKEGQNVTLSCEQNLNHDAMYWYRQDPGQGLRLIYYSQIVNDFQKGDIAEGYSVSREKKESFPLTVTSAQKNPTAFYLCASSILRDETSPYEQYFGPGTRLTVT.

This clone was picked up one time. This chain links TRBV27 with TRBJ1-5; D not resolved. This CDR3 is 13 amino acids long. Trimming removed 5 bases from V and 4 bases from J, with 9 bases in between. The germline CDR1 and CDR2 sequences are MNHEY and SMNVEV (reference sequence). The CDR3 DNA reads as TGTGCCAGCAGTCCGACGACTAATCAGCCCCAGCATTTT. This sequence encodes CASSPTTNQPQHF.

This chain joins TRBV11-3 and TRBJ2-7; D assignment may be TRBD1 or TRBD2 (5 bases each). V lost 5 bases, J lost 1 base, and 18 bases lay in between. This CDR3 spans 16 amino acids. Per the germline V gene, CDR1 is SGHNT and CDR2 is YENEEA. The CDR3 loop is CASSRTSGNRSYEQYF. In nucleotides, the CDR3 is TGTGCCAGCAGCCGCACCTCCGGGAACAGGTCCTACGAGCAGTACTTC.

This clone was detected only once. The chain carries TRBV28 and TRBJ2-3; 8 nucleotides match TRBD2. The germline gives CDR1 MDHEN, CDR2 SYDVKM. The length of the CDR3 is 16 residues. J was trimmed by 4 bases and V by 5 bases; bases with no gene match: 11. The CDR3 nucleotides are TGTGCCAGCAGTGTACCCGGGACTAGGGCCCCAGATACGCAGTATTTT. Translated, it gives CASSVPGTRAPDTQYF.

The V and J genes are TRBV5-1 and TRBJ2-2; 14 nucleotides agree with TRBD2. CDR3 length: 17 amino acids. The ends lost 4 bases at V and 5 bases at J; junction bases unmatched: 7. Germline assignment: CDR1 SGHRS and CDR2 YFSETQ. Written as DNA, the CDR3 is TGCGCCAGCAGCCCGGGGACTAGCGGGAGTTTTACCGGGGAGCTGTTTTTT. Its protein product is CASSPGTSGSFTGELFF.

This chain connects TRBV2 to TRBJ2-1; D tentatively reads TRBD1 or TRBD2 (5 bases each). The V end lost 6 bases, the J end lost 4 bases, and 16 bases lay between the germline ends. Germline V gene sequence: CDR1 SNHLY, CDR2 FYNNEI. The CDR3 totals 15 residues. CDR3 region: CASRYDSDYYNEQFF. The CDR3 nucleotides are TGTGCCAGCAGATATGACAGTGACTATTACAATGAGCAGTTCTTC.